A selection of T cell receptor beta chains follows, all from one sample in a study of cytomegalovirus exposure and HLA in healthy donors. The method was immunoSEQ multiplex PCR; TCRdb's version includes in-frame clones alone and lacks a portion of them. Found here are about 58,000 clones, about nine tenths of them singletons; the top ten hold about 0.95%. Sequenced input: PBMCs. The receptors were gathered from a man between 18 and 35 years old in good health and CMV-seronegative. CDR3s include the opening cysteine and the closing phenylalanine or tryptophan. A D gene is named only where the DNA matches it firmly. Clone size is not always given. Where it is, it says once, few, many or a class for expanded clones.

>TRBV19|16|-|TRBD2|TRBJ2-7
CASSIGLAASYYEQYF
TGTGCCAGTAGTATCGGGCTAGCGGCTTCCTACTACGAGCAGTACTTC
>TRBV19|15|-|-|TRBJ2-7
CASSIAGQGSYEQYF
TGTGCCAGTAGTATAGCCGGCCAGGGGTCCTACGAGCAGTACTTC
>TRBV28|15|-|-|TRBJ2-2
CASTTLDPNTGELFF
TGTGCCAGCACCACACTAGACCCGAACACCGGGGAGCTGTTTTTT
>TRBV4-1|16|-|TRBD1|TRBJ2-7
CASSQDPPGGGYEQYF
TGCGCCAGCAGCCAAGACCCCCCAGGGGGCGGCTACGAGCAGTACTTC
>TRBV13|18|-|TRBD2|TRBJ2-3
CASSSTSGLAGSRDTQYF
TGTGCCAGCAGCTCTACTTCGGGACTAGCGGGAAGCAGAGATACGCAGTATTTT
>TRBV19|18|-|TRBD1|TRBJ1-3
CASHPLGQGKNSGNTIYF
TGTGCCAGTCATCCCTTGGGACAGGGGAAGAACTCTGGAAACACCATATATTTT
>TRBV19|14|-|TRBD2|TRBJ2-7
CASRDSGSSYEQYF
TGTGCCAGTAGGGATAGCGGGAGCTCCTACGAGCAGTACTTC
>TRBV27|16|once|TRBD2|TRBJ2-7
CASSPLAGDSYYEQYF
TGTGCCAGCAGTCCGCTAGCGGGAGATTCATACTACGAGCAGTACTTC
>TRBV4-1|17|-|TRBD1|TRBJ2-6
CASSPGTGGAGANVLTF
TGCGCCAGCAGCCCGGGGACAGGGGGCGCTGGGGCCAACGTCCTGACTTTC
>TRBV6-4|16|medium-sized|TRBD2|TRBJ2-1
CASSGLAGDSPNEQFF
TGTGCCAGCAGCGGACTAGCGGGAGATTCCCCAAATGAGCAGTTCTTC
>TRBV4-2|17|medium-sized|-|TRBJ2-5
CASSQEGGGSGIETQYF
TGTGCCAGCAGCCAAGAAGGGGGAGGGAGCGGGATTGAGACCCAGTACTTC
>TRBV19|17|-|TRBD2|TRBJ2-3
CASSMGRSGARTDTQYF
TGTGCCAGTAGTATGGGGCGTAGCGGGGCACGCACAGATACGCAGTATTTT
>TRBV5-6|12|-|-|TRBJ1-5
CASSLPNQPQHF
TGTGCCAGCAGCTTGCCGAATCAGCCCCAGCATTTT
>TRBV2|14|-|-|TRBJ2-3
CASRARGSTDTQYF
TGTGCCAGCAGAGCAAGGGGGAGTACAGATACGCAGTATTTT
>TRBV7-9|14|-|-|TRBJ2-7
CASSLAGGAYEQYF
TGTGCCAGCAGCTTAGCGGGAGGAGCCTACGAGCAGTACTTC
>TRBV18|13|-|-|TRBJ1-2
CASSTGGDYGYTF
TGTGCCAGCTCGACCGGGGGGGACTATGGCTACACCTTC
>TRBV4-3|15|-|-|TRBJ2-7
CASSQAPSDSYEQYF
TGCGCCAGCAGCCAAGCGCCTAGCGACTCCTACGAGCAGTACTTC
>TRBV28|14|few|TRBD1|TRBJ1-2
CASSRRQGHYGYTF
TGTGCCAGCAGTCGACGACAGGGACACTATGGCTACACCTTC
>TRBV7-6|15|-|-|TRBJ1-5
CASSLTATSNQPQHF
TGTGCCAGCAGCCTGACAGCGACTAGCAATCAGCCCCAGCATTTT
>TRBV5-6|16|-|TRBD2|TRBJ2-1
CASSSTGSGRINEQFF
TGTGCCAGCAGCTCGACAGGCAGCGGGAGAATAAATGAGCAGTTCTTC
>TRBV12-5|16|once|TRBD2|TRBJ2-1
CASGLVSSGVYNEQFF
TGTGCTAGTGGTTTGGTGAGTAGCGGGGTCTACAATGAGCAGTTCTTC
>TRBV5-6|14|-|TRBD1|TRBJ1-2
CASSPGQGNYGYTF
TGTGCCAGCAGCCCCGGACAGGGAAACTATGGCTACACCTTC
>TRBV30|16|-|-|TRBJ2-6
CAWSVHTGSGANVLTF
TGTGCCTGGAGTGTACATACGGGCTCTGGGGCCAACGTCCTGACTTTC
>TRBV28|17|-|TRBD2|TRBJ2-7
CASSFPREGTSFYEQYF
TGTGCCAGCAGTTTCCCGCGAGAGGGGACTAGCTTTTACGAGCAGTACTTC
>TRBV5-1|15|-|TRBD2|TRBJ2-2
CASSSGLEIPGELFF
TGCGCCAGCAGCTCGGGACTAGAGATCCCCGGGGAGCTGTTTTTT
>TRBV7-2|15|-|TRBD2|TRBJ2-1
CASSLGTSVSNEQFF
TGTGCCAGCAGCTTAGGGACTAGCGTCTCCAATGAGCAGTTCTTC
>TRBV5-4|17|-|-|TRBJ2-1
CASSLAGAGLSYNEQFF
TGTGCCAGCAGCTTGGCCGGAGCGGGTCTCTCCTACAATGAGCAGTTCTTC
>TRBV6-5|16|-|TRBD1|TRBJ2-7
CASSYSWTGSSYEQYF
TGTGCCAGCAGTTACTCCTGGACAGGGAGCTCCTACGAGCAGTACTTC
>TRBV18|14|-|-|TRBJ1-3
CASWEGLSGNTIYF
TGTGCCAGCTGGGAGGGCCTCTCTGGAAACACCATATATTTT
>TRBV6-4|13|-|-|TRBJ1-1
CASSDQPGGEAFF
TGTGCCAGCAGTGACCAGCCGGGGGGTGAAGCTTTCTTT
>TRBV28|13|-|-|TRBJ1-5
CATSLMGNQPQHF
TGTGCCACTTCACTAATGGGCAATCAGCCCCAGCATTTT
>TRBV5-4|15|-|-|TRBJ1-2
CASSESTAPNYGYTF
TGTGCCAGCAGCGAATCGACAGCCCCTAACTATGGCTACACCTTC